This TCR beta chain was sequenced in a study of blood T cells in healthy people across ages. This clonotype came up a few times. Antigen specificity is unknown. General study results and limits: Higher diversity and more naive CD4+ cells were features of long-lived donors, compared to aged donors.

Combining a sample-barcoded 5' primer with a J-beta primer mix, a second PCR ran for about 7 to 11 cycles. MiXCR, run by TCRdb on the 5' RACE reads, gives a single entry per CDR3 protein. This table has about 1.5 million distinct CDR3 sequences, under 55% appearing once. Trimming removed 2 bases from V and 6 bases from J, with 16 bases in between. The CDR3 has 15 residues. CDR1 MNHNY and CDR2 SVGAGI come from the germline V gene (reference sequence). What was sequenced was blood. The TCR comes from a woman younger than 35 in good health. This rearrangement joins TRBV6-6 to TRBJ1-2, with D possibly matching TRBD1 (6 bases). CDR3 region: CASSYATGGLHGYTF. The DNA for the CDR3 is TGTGCCAGCAGTTACGCGACAGGAGGACTGCATGGCTACACCTTC.